Given below is one T cell receptor (beta chain) in context. In the original workflow: The assay estimated nucleated cells by amplifying reference gene primers. The table came from immunoSEQ multiplex PCR; TCRdb's copy has only in-frame clones and leaves some out. V and J calls and clone size come straight from that table; D and trimming were deduced from the DNA. The data contain hundreds of thousands of clones, more than 70% of them singletons. The record originates from a study of blood T cell repertoires in COVID-19. Study at large: Spain, Italy and the United States supplied samples that represented acute and convalescent COVID-19. From T cells, B-cell-depleted T cells, or PBMCs came the material, which was cDNA or gDNA.

Trimming removed 4 bases at V and 1 base at J, with 4 bases between. Germline V gene lookup returns CDR1 LGHNA and CDR2 YNFKEQ. The CDR3 has 12 residues. The TCR was taken from a woman under 40 who had recovered from COVID-19. Input material: peripheral blood. This chain links TRBV4-2 with TRBJ1-1; D unresolved. The chain's CDR3 is CASSLKNTEAFF. CDR3 DNA sequence: TGTGCCAGCAGCCTCAAGAACACTGAAGCTTTCTTT.